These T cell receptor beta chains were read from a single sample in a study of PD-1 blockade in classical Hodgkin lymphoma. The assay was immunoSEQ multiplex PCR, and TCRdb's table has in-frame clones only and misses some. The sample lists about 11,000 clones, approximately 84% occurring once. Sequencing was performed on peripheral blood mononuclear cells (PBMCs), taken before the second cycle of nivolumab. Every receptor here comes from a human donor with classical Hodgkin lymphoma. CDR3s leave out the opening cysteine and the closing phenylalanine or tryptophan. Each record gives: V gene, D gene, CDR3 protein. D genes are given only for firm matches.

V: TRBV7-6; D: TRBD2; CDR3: ASYGRGVAGSFYNEQF
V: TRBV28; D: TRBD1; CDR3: ASSFPRDSYNYGYT
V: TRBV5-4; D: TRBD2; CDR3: ASSFSGGVETQY
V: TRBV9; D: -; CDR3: ASSVVGDTQY
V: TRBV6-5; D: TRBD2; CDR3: ASSYTTSGHNEQF
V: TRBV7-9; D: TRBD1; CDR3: ASSLKGGDRAYEQY
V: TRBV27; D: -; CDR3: ASSPLGSYNEQF
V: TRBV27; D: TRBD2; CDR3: ASSLFWTSGSGDGELF
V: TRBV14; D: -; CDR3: ASSPQTGGPSDTEAF
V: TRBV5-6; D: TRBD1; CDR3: ASSQGQGRGETQY
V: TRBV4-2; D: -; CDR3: ASSPYSSGHDTQY
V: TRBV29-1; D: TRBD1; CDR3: SAQGAPGGEKLF
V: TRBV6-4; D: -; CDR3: ASSDSSGNTGELF
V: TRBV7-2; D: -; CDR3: ASSGGRSERAF
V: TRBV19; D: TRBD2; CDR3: ASSVRGRAETQY
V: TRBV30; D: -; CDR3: AWSGQTNSPLH
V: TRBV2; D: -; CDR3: ASSATAQSQPQH
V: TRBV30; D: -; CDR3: AWGAGMGTGELF
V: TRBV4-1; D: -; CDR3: ASSQDMEGYEQY
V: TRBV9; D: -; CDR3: ASSVDEGRNSNQPQH
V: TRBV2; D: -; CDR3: ASSPSSGANVLT
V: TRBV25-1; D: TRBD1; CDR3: ASSRQGGQEKLF
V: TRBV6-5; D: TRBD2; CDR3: ASSSGTSGRNEQF
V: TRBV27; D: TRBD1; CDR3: ASSLQGANTEAF
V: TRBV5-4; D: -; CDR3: ASLFIPGKTYGYT
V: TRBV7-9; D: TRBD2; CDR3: ASSSTGTSGANVQETQY
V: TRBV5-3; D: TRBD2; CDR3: ARSLASLADSYEQY
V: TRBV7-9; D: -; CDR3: ASSLDPRTPL
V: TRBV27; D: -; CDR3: ASSFMGGLMNTEAF
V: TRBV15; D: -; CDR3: ATSRDLVSYEQY
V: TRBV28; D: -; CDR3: ASSQSGVPNSPLH
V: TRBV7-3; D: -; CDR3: ASSPGLYTGETQY
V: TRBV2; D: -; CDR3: ASTSGESGNTIY
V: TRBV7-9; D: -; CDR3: ASSLGDSLPNEKLF
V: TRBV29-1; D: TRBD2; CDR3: SAESLTSGGTLLGQF
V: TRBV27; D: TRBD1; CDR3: ASSRRDSYNEQF
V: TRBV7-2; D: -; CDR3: ASSLPGEDGQY
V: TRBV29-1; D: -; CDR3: SVTDSSSYEQY
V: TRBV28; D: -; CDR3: ASRHQETQY
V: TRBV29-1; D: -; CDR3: SAALQGNTEAF
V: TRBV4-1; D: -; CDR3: ASSQDHRQLVLY
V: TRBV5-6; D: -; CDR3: ASSLDRYNTEAF
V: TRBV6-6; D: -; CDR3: ASSFTDTRGTEAF
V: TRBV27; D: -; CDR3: ASSFGTGSIPREKLF
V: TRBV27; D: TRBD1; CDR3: ASSKRQGNQPQH
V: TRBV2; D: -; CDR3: ASSEGSNQPQH
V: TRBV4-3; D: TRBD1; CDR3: ASSTYFETGESPLH
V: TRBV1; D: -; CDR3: TLLKGPGQGTGELF
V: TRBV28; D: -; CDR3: ASLKAGPGELF
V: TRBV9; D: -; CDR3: ASSVVPPNEQF